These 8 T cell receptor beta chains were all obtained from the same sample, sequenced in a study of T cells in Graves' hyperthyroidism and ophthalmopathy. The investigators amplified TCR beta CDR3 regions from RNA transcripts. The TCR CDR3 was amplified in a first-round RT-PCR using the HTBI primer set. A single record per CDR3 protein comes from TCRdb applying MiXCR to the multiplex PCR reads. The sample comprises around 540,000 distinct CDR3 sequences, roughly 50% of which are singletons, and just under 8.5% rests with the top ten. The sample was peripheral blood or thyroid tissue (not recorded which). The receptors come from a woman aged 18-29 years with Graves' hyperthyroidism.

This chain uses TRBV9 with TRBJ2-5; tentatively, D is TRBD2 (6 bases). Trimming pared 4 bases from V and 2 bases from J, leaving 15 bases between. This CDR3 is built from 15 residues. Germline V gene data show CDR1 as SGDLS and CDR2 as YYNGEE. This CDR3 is CASSQDFGGQETQYF. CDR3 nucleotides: TGTGCCAGCAGCCAAGATTTCGGGGGACAAGAGACCCAGTACTTC.

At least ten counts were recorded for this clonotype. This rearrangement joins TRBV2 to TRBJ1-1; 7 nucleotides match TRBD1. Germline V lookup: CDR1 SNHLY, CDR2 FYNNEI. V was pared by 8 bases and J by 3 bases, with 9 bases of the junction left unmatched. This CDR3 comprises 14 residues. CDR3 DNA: TGTGCCAGCGACAGGGATCTCGGCGACACTGAAGCTTTCTTT. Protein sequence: CASDRDLGDTEAFF.

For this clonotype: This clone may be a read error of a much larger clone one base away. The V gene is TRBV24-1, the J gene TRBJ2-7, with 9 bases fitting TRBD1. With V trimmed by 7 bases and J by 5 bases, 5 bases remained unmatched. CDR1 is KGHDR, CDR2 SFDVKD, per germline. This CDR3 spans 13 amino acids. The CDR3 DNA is TGTGCCACCAGGGGACAGGGAGTGGACGAGCAGTACTTC. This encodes CATRGQGVDEQYF.

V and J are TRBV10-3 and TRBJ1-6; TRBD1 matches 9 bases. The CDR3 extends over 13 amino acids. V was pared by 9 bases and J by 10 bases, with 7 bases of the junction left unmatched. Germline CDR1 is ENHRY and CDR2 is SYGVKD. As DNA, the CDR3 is TGTGCCATAAAGACAGGGGGTAAATCACCCCTCCACTTT. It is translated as CAIKTGGKSPLHF.

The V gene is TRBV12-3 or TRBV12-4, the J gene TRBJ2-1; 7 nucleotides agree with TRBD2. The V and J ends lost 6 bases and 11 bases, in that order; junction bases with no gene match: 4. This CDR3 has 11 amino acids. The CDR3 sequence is CASSGTTKQFF. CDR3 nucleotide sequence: TGTGCCAGCAGCGGGACTACCAAGCAGTTCTTC.

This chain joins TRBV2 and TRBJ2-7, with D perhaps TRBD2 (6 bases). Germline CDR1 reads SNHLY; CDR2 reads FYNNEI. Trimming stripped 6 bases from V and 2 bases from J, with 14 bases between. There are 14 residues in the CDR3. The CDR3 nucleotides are TGTGCCAGCAGGGGTAGCGGACATGCCTACGAGCAGTACTTC. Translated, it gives CASRGSGHAYEQYF.

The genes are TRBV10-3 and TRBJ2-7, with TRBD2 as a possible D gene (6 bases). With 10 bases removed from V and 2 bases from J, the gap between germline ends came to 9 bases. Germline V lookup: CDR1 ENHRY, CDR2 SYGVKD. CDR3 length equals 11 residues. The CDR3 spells CASGDAYEQYF. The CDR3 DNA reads TGTGCCAGCGGGGATGCCTACGAGCAGTACTTC.

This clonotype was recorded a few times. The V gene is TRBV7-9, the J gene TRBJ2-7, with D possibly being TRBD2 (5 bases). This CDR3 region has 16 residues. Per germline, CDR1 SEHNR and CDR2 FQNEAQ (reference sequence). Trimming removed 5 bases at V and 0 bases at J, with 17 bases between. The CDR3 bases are TGTGCCAGCAGCGCCCTAGACTACCTTAGCTCCTACGAGCAGTACTTC. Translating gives CASSALDYLSSYEQYF.